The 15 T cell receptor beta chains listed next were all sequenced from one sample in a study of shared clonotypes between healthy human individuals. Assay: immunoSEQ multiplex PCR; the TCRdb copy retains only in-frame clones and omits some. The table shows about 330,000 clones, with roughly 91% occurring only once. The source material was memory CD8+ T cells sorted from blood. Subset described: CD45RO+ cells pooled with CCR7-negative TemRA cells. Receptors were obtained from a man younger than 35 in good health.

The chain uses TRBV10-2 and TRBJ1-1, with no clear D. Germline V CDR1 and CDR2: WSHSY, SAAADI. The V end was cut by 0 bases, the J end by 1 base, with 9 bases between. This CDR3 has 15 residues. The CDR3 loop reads CASSESAGANTEAFF. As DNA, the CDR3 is TGCGCCAGCAGTGAGTCGGCAGGTGCGAACACTGAAGCTTTCTTT.

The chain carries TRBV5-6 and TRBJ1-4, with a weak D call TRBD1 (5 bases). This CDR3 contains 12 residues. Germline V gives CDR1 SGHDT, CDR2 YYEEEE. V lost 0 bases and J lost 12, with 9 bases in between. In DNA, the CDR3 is TGTGCCAGCAGCTTGGGCGGGACGGAACTGTTTTTT. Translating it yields CASSLGGTELFF.

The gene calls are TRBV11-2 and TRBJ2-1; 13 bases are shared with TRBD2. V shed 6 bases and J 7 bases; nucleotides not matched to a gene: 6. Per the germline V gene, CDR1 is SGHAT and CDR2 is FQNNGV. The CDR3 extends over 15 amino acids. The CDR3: CASRRTSGSQNEQFF. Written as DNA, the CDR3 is TGTGCCAGCAGGCGGACTAGCGGGAGTCAGAATGAGCAGTTCTTC.

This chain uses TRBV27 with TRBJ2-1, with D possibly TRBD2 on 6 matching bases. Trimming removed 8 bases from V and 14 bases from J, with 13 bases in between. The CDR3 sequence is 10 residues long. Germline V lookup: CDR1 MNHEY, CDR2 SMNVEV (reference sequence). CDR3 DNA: TGTGCCAGCGGTGCATGGGGGGAGTTCTTC. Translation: CASGAWGEFF.

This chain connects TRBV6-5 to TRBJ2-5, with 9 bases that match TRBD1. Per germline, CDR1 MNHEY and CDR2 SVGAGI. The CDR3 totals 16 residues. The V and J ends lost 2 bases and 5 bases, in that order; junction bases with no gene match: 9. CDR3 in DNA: TGTGCCAGCAGTTACACAGGGGGCGTCTGTTGCGAGACCCAGTACTTC. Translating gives CASSYTGGVCCETQYF.

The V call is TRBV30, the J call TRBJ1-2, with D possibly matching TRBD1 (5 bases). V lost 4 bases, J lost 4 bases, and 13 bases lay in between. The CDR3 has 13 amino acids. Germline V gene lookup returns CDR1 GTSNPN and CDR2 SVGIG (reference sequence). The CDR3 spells CAWTLSTGYGYTF. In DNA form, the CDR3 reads TGTGCCTGGACTTTGTCTACAGGCTATGGCTACACCTTC.

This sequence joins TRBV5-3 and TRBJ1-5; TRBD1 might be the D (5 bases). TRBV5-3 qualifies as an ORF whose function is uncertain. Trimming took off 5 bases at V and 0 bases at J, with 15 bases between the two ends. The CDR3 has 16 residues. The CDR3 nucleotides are TGTGCCAGAAGTAAGGACCGGACACATAGCAATCAGCCCCAGCATTTT. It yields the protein CARSKDRTHSNQPQHF.

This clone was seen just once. The CDR3 region is CASSLSGGGDNEQFF. Written as DNA, the CDR3 is TGTGCCAGCAGCTTGTCTGGCGGGGGGGACAATGAGCAGTTCTTC. V and J are TRBV13 and TRBJ2-1; 9 nucleotides match TRBD2. CDR1 and CDR2 (germline): PRHDT, FYEKMQ (reference sequence). This CDR3 is built from 15 residues. V dropped 3 bases and J dropped 5; count of bases not matched to a gene: 5. The complete variable domain, with remaining parts taken from reference TRBV13 and TRBJ2-1, reads AAGVIQSPRHLIKEKRETATLKCYPIPRHDTVYWYQQGPGQDPQFLISFYEKMQSDKGSIPDRFSAQQFSDYHSELNMSSLELGDSALYFCASSLSGGGDNEQFFGPGTRLTVL.

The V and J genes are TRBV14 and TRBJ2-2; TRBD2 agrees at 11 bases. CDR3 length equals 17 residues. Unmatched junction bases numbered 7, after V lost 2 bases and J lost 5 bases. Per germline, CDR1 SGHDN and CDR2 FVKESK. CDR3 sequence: CASSQRVASGRTGELFF. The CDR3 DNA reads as TGTGCCAGCAGCCAACGTGTGGCTAGCGGGAGGACCGGGGAGCTGTTTTTT.

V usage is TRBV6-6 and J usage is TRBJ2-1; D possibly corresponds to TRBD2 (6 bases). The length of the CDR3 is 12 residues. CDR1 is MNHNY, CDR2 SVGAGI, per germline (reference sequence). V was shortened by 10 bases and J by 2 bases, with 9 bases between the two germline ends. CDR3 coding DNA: TGTGCCAACGGCGGGGCCTACAATGAGCAGTTCTTC. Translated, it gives CANGGAYNEQFF.

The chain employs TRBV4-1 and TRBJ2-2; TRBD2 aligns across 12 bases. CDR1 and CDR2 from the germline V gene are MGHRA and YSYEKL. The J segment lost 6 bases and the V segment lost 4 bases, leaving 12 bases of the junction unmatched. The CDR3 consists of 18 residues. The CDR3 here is CASSPRLASGRAAGELFF. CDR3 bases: TGCGCCAGCAGCCCAAGATTGGCTAGCGGGAGGGCGGCCGGGGAGCTGTTTTTT.

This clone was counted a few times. For the CDR3, the DNA is TGCAGCCCTCCGCCCCAATGCACAGATACGCAGTATTTT. It specifies CSPPPQCTDTQYF. The gene calls are TRBV29-1 and TRBJ2-3; no reliable D call. The ends were cut back, 8 bases at V and 1 base at J, with 13 bases in the middle. Germline-derived CDR1 and CDR2 are SQVTM and ANQGSEA. The CDR3 has 13 amino acids.

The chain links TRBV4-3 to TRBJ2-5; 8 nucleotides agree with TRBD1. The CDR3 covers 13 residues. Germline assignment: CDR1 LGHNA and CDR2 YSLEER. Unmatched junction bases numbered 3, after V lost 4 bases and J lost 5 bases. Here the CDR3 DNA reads TGCGCCAGCAGCCGAGGACAGGGTGAGACCCAGTACTTC. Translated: CASSRGQGETQYF.

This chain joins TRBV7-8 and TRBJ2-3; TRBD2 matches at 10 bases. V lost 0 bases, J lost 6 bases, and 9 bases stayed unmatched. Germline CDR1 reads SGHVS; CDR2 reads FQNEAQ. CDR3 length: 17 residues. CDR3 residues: CASSLALGSGRWDTQYF. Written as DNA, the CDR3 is TGTGCCAGCAGCTTAGCGCTTGGTAGCGGGAGGTGGGATACGCAGTATTTT.

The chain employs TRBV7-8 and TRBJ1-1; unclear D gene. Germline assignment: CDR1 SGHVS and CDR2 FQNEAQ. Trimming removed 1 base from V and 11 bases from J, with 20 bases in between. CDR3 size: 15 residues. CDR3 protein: CASSLGASGAPWAFF. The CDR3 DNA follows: TGTGCCAGCAGCTTAGGAGCCTCAGGAGCGCCTTGGGCTTTCTTT.